The present entry profiles one TCR beta chain with its context. The antigen is not known. The data derive from a study of human CD8 memory T cell subsets. Study results and caveats: According to Chao1 estimates, stem-like memory T cells seemed more diverse than precursor exhausted T cells were. Stem-like memory and precursor exhausted T cell repertoires showed minimal mutual overlap.

TSTEM denoted stem-like memory CD8+ T cells, and these cells were CCR7+ PD-1- TIGIT-. The PBMC were taken from buffy coats given by healthy donors. The CDR3 is made up of 17 amino acids. Germline V gives CDR1 SEHNR, CDR2 FQNEAQ (reference sequence). Generation of TCR beta libraries used UMI-labeled 5' RACE. TCRdb re-called the 5' RACE reads; every CDR3 protein appears as one record, without DNA. This repertoire includes about 10,000 distinct CDR3 sequences. This sequence was found in a human donor in good health. Sequencing was done on a sample of CD8+ stem-like memory T cells (TSCM and TCM) sorted from PBMCs. Subset reported: stem-like memory CD8 T cells (TSTEM), CCR7+ PD-1- TIGIT-. This rearrangement joins TRBV7-9 to TRBJ2-5; TCRdb names TRBD1, which stays unverified in the absence of DNA. This CDR3 reads CASSLAFGTGGEETQYF.